The 17 T cell receptor delta chains in this list originate from one sample, sequenced in a study of γδ T cells in repeated Plasmodium falciparum infection (dated by TCRdb to the early 2020s). For bulk TCR repertoire analysis, Vgamma9/Vdelta2+ and Vdelta2-negative gammadelta T cell populations were flow-sorted out of peripheral blood mononuclear cells. Library prep was done by multiplex PCR. This sample was sequenced with an Illumina MiSeq. TCRdb called clones from the public reads with CATT, and repeated DNA sequences were later combined into one row. Within this sample are tens of thousands of delta-chain clones, with over 1.1% of them counted one time only. Together, the top ten hold under 10% of the sample. The sample was gamma-delta T cells from blood. The receptor set was obtained from a pool of human donors (malaria-infected and uninfected, not separated).

In regard to this clone: TCRdb's listed protein matches a much larger clone and diverges from this DNA's translation at residue 10, likely through a read error; the protein shown comes from the DNA. V and J are TRDV1 and TRDJ1; D is possibly TRDD3 (6 bases). TCRdb supplies no J gene; here it was assigned by aligning the nucleotide sequence to germline. The V gene's germline CDR1 is TSWWSYY and CDR2 QGS. V was clipped by 2 bases and J by 0 bases, with 28 bases between them. This CDR3 has 21 residues. The CDR3 spells CALGESTRYRGTRGYTDKLIF. DNA for the CDR3: TGTGCTCTTGGGGAAAGCACTAGGTACCGGGGGACCCGGGGGTACACCGATAAACTCATCTTT.

This clone occurred many times. This CDR3 is also generated by other DNA sequences in the sample. As DNA, the CDR3 is TGTGCTCTTGGGGAAGTGGGACTCTTCCATCGATCCGATAAACTCATCTTT. It translates to CALGEVGLFHRSDKLIF. The V and J genes are TRDV1 and TRDJ1; D might be TRDD2 (5 bases). Germline CDR1 and CDR2: TSWWSYY and QGS. The CDR3 extends over 17 amino acids. V was clipped by 2 bases and J by 3 bases, with 19 bases between them.

As concerns this clone: This DNA's translation differs at residue 10 from TCRdb's protein, which comes from a much larger clone; a read error is likely, and the protein shown is translated from the DNA. Other DNA sequences within the sample encode an identical CDR3. The V gene is TRDV2, the J gene TRDJ3; 9 bases map to TRDD3. The J gene, not given by TCRdb, was assigned here from a germline match of the nucleotide sequence. The CDR3 consists of 18 residues. Per germline, CDR1 GEAIGNYY and CDR2 EKD. With V trimmed by 0 bases and J by 2 bases, 4 bases remained unmatched. DNA of the CDR3: TGTGCCTGTGACACCGGGGGATACTCGCCCTGGGACACCCGACAGATGTTTTTC. Protein: CACDTGGYSPWDTRQMFF.

This clone was counted a few times. TCRdb pairs this DNA with a much larger clone's protein that differs at residue 2, likely a read error; the protein shown was translated from the DNA. Here the CDR3 reads CSLGEHLGDSVLIF. The CDR3, as DNA: TGTTCTCTTGGGGAACACCTGGGGGATTCGGTGCTCATCTTT. This sequence joins TRDV1 and TRDJ1; 9 positions match TRDD3. This CDR3 has 14 amino acids. Per the germline V gene, CDR1 is TSWWSYY and CDR2 is QGS.

With regard to this clone: TCRdb pairs this DNA with a much larger clone's protein that differs at residue 3, likely a read error; the protein shown was translated from the DNA. The V gene is TRDV2, the J gene TRDJ1; 7 bases align to TRDD3. The CDR3 runs 19 residues. Per germline, CDR1 GEAIGNYY and CDR2 EKD. CDR3 coding DNA: TGTGCCTATGACACCGTTTATGGGATGGGGGAGCTGTACACCGATAAACTCATCTTT. Amino acid sequence: CAYDTVYGMGELYTDKLIF.

This clone was found a few times. The protein recorded in TCRdb matches a much larger clone and deviates from this DNA's translation at residue 12, suggesting a read error; the protein here is obtained by translating the DNA. The J gene is TRDJ3, the V gene TRDV2, with 9 nucleotides matching TRDD3. The J gene, missing from TCRdb, was assigned here through DNA to germline matching. The CDR3 has 20 amino acids. Trimming took 3 bases from V and 2 from J; bases not matched to a gene: 13. The germline gives CDR1 GEAIGNYY, CDR2 EKD. CDR3 amino acids: CACDAWGIQSRPWDTRQMFF. CDR3 DNA sequence: TGTGCCTGTGACGCCTGGGGGATCCAGAGTCGCCCCTGGGACACCCGACAGATGTTTTTC.

In its sample, this clone was seen a few times. The protein given by TCRdb reflects a much larger clone and differs at residue 7 from this DNA's translation, likely from a read error; the protein shown is the DNA's translation. J is TRDJ1 and V is TRDV1, with 8 bases matching TRDD2. TCRdb offers no J gene call, so here the DNA was matched to germline to obtain one. V lost 0 bases to trimming and J lost 0 bases; unmatched junction nucleotides: 30. The CDR3 totals 25 residues. The germline gives CDR1 TSWWSYY, CDR2 QGS. The CDR3 spells CALGELDAPTSYPYHTLMYTDKLIF. For the CDR3, the DNA is TGTGCTCTTGGGGAACTAGACGCCCCCACTTCCTACCCGTACCATACGCTGATGTACACCGATAAACTCATCTTT.

This clone has more than one count but fewer than ten. This DNA translates differently at residue 16 from the TCRdb protein, which is that of a much larger clone; a read error is likely, and the protein shown is the DNA's own translation. The chain recombines TRDV3 with TRDJ1, with a possible D match to TRDD3 (8 bases). Germline matching of the DNA provided the J gene here, since TCRdb leaves it blank. The CDR3 contains 20 residues. Per the germline V gene, CDR1 is TVYSNPD and CDR2 is GDNSRS (reference sequence). The CDR3 bases are TGTGCCCTATTCCGCCTTCCTCGATGGGGGATGATGGCGGACACCGGTAAACTCATCTTT. Translation gives CALFRLPRWGMMADTGKLIF.

The table lists this clone with many counts. This may arise from a read error, as a much more abundant clone is one base away. Within the sample, other DNA sequences also encode this same CDR3. Here the CDR3 reads CACDTGGYSSWDTRQMFF. CDR3 sequence (DNA): TGTGCCTGTGACACTGGGGGATACAGCTCCTGGGACACCCGACAGATGTTCTTC. V gene TRDV2 combines with J gene TRDJ3; 10 bases align to TRDD3. The length of the CDR3 is 18 residues. Germline assignment: CDR1 GEAIGNYY and CDR2 EKD.

On this clone: The protein given by TCRdb reflects a much larger clone and differs at residue 3 from this DNA's translation, likely from a read error; the protein shown is the DNA's translation. The J gene is TRDJ1, the V gene TRDV2, with D tentatively TRDD3 (6 bases). The J gene was not available in TCRdb and was assigned here by matching the DNA to germline segments. CDR3 length: 19 amino acids. Germline V gives CDR1 GEAIGNYY, CDR2 EKD. The CDR3 sequence is CAWDTKGLGRNRGADKLIF. In nucleotides, the CDR3 is TGTGCCTGGGACACCAAAGGCCTGGGGCGCAACCGGGGTGCCGATAAACTCATCTTT.

This clone was recorded at least ten times. This chain uses TRDV3 with TRDJ1, with TRDD3 identical over 10 bases. TCRdb is silent on the J gene; assignment here came from matching the DNA to germline. J lost 0 bases, V lost 5 bases, and 24 bases had no gene match. Germline-derived CDR1 and CDR2 are TVYSNPD and GDNSRS (reference sequence). The CDR3 has 20 amino acids. The CDR3 DNA sequence: TGTGCCCACCACCTCCCGGGCACTGGGGGATCCCGTGAGTACACCGATAAACTCATCTTT. It translates to CAHHLPGTGGSREYTDKLIF.

This clone has a count of ten or more. The protein TCRdb lists belongs to a much larger clone and differs from this DNA's translation at residue 20, which points to a read error; the protein shown is made from the DNA. The rearrangement uses TRDV1 and TRDJ2; 11 bases are a match to TRDD3. Germline V CDR1 and CDR2: TSWWSYY, QGS. The CDR3 length is 22 residues. In nucleotides, the CDR3 is TGTGCTCTTGGGAGCAACCGGCCTTCCCCTTACTGGGGGATAATTTTGACAGCACAACCCTTCTTT. Translation gives CALGSNRPSPYWGIILTAQPFF.

This sequence joins TRDV1 and TRDJ1; 9 bases align to TRDD3. TCRdb carries no J gene annotation; the J gene was assigned here by matching the DNA with germline. CDR3 length: 19 amino acids. CDR1 and CDR2 (germline): TSWWSYY, QGS. Losses at the gene ends were 0 bases for V and 3 bases for J; bases not matched to a gene: 14. The CDR3 DNA reads TGTGCTCTTGGGGAACTGGGCCGGGGGATACAAAAAGCCGCCGATAAACTCATCTTT. It encodes CALGELGRGIQKAADKLIF.

The table lists this clone with many counts. TCRdb's protein, taken from a much larger clone, differs from this DNA's translation at residue 4, likely owing to a read error; the protein displayed comes from the DNA. V usage is TRDV2 and J usage is TRDJ1; D is unclear. CDR1 GEAIGNYY and CDR2 EKD come from the germline V gene. Trimming removed 5 bases from V and 3 bases from J, with 21 bases in between. CDR3 length: 16 amino acids. CDR3 in amino acids: CACGPIGITLADKLIF. The CDR3 region has the DNA TGTGCCTGTGGCCCAATTGGAATCACTTTGGCCGATAAACTCATCTTT.

On this clone: TCRdb records a much larger clone's protein for this DNA, with a difference at residue 18 that likely arises from a read error; the protein given is the translation of the DNA. The chain couples TRDV1 to TRDJ1; 12 bases agree with TRDD3. The germline V gene encodes CDR1 TSWWSYY and CDR2 QGS. The CDR3 length is 21 residues. The CDR3 sequence: CALGELMGYWGIPYLPDRLIF. DNA for the CDR3: TGTGCTCTTGGGGAACTAATGGGGTACTGGGGGATACCCTACCTTCCCGATAGACTCATCTTT.

This clone has only a few counts. TCRdb lists the protein of a much larger clone for this DNA, which differs at residue 8, so this is likely a read error; the protein given here is translated from the DNA itself. The CDR3 DNA follows: TGTGCTCTTGGGGAACATACTCCCTACGTTAAACTCATCTTT. This translates into CALGEHTPYVKLIF. The gene calls are TRDV1 and TRDJ1; possible D gene TRDD2, 5 bases. In the absence of a J gene in TCRdb, the DNA was matched to germline to assign it here. The CDR3 has 14 amino acids. Germline-derived CDR1 and CDR2 are TSWWSYY and QGS. Trimming took off 1 base at V and 7 bases at J, with 13 bases between the two ends.

Worth noting for this clone: TCRdb records a much larger clone's protein for this DNA, with a difference at residue 11 that likely arises from a read error; the protein given is the translation of the DNA. The chain combines TRDV2 with TRDJ1, with 9 positions matching TRDD3. TCRdb leaves out the J gene; it was filled in here by matching the DNA to germline. Trimming cost V 3 bases and J 7 bases; bases outside gene matches: 11. The germline V gene has CDR1 GEAIGNYY and CDR2 EKD. This CDR3 is 15 amino acids long. The CDR3 spells CACDDLGDAGFKLIF. In DNA, the CDR3 is TGTGCCTGTGACGACCTGGGGGATGCGGGCTTTAAACTCATCTTT.